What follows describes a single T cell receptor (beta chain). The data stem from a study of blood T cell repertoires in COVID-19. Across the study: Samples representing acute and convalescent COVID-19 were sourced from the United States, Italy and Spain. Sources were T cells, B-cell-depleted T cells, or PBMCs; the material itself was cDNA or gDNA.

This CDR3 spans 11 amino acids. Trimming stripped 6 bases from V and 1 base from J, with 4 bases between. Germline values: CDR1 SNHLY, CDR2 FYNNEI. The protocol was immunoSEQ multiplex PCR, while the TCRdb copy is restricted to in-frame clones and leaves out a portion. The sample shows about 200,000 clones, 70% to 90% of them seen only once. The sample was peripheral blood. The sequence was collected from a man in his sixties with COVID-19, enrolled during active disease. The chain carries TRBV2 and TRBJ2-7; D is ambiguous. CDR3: CASRESYEQYF. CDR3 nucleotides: TGTGCCAGCAGAGAGTCCTACGAGCAGTACTTC.